This TCR beta chain was sequenced for a study of vaccination and CD4 T cells after COVID-19. Looking at the study overall: Overlapping SARS-CoV-2, HCoV-NL63, HCoV-OC43 and HCoV-229E spike peptides were used to stimulate cells.

Germline assignment: CDR1 DFQATT and CDR2 SNEGSKA (reference sequence). J was trimmed by 6 bases and V by 5 bases; bases with no gene match: 4. The CDR3 loop spans 12 amino acids. Oncomine TCR Beta short-read sequencing was applied to DNA from cultured CD4+ T cells. From the PCR reads, TCRdb called clonotypes with MiXCR, one entry per CDR3 protein. The table has more than 12,000 distinct CDR3 sequences, approximately 30% seen once. This clonotype was found a few times. Its antigen remains unidentified. Treatment defined: approximately nine-day PBMC culture with coronavirus spike peptide pools or control peptides (ViraFEST assay). Study-level points and caveats: Median SARS-CoV-2-reactive clonotype numbers went from roughly 19 to 38; this increase was not significant.

The rearrangement joins TRBV20-1 to TRBJ1-2; 9 bases line up with TRBD1. This receptor was taken from a human donor with COVID-19. Sequencing used cultured CD4+ T cells from blood. This CDR3 reads CSAQDRGDGYTF. The CDR3 bases are TGCAGTGCTCAGGACAGGGGCGATGGCTACACCTTC.